The next 26 T cell receptor beta chains were all read from a single sample in a study of T cells after yellow fever vaccination. From the 5' RACE reads, TCRdb called clonotypes with MiXCR, one entry per CDR3 protein. The sample lists about 220,000 distinct CDR3 sequences, approximately 3% occurring once. The starting material was CD4+ T cells sorted from PBMCs, obtained 10 days after the yellow fever booster vaccination. Source of these receptors: a man between 18 and 35 years old who received the YFV17D yellow fever vaccine.

This clonotype was found a few times. The chain combines TRBV7-2 with TRBJ1-3, with unresolved D. The CDR3 extends over 13 amino acids. Trimming shortened V by 6 bases and J by 2 bases, and 8 bases separated the two germline ends. Germline-derived CDR1 and CDR2 are SGHTA and FQGNSA. CDR3 nucleotides: TGTGCCAGCAGGCGGGAGACTGGAAACACCATATATTTT. Encoded protein: CASRRETGNTIYF.

This clonotype was counted ten times or more. In DNA, the CDR3 is TGCGCCAGCAGCTTCCGGGACAGGGGCGTTGTAGAGACCCAGTACTTC. The encoded protein is CASSFRDRGVVETQYF. The chain couples TRBV5-1 to TRBJ2-5; 10 bases map to TRBD1. Unmatched junction bases numbered 8, after V lost 2 bases and J lost 4 bases. CDR3 size: 16 residues. Germline CDR1 and CDR2: SGHRS and YFSETQ. Full variable domain (rest looked up from reference TRBV5-1 and TRBJ2-5): KAGVTQTPRYLIKTRGQQVTLSCSPISGHRSVSWYQQTPGQGLQFLFEYFSETQRNKGNFPGRFSGRQFSNSRSEMNVSTLELGDSALYLCASSFRDRGVVETQYFGPGTRLLVL.

In its sample, this clonotype was seen many times. This chain uses TRBV5-1 with TRBJ1-3, with D maybe TRBD1 (6 bases). V was clipped by 4 bases and J by 3 bases, with 11 bases between them. The germline CDR1 and CDR2 sequences are SGHRS and YFSETQ. CDR3 length: 14 residues. This CDR3 is CASSQGYDGNTIYF. CDR3 nucleotide sequence: TGCGCCAGCAGCCAGGGGTACGATGGAAACACCATATATTTT.

This clonotype appeared a few times. A read error may be the cause here, since a much bigger clone is one base away. The chain uses TRBV5-4 and TRBJ2-7; D remains ambiguous. Germline assignment: CDR1 SGHNT and CDR2 YYREEE (reference sequence). Trimming removed 2 bases from V and 0 bases from J, with 9 bases in between. The CDR3 has 14 residues. For the CDR3, the DNA is TGTGCCAGCAGCTTAGACGGCCGCTCCTACGAGCAGTACTTC. It yields the protein CASSLDGRSYEQYF. The complete variable domain, with remaining parts taken from reference TRBV5-4 and TRBJ2-7, reads ETGVTQSPTHLIKTRGQQVTLRCSSQSGHNTVSWYQQALGQGPQFIFQYYREEENGRGNFPPRFSGLQFPNYSSELNVNALELDDSALYLCASSLDGRSYEQYFGPGTRLTVT.

The chain has TRBV5-4 and TRBJ2-3; no clear D gene. Germline CDR1 SGHNT, CDR2 YYREEE (reference sequence). The CDR3 has 15 amino acids. Trimming cost V 0 bases and J 2 bases, with 10 bases left between them. CDR3 loop: CASSLGMGITDTQYF. The CDR3 DNA sequence: TGTGCCAGCAGCTTGGGGATGGGTATCACAGATACGCAGTATTTT.

This clonotype has only a few counts. The chain employs TRBV7-2 and TRBJ2-5; 7 bases match TRBD2. From germline, CDR1 is SGHTA and CDR2 FQGNSA. This CDR3 spans 11 amino acids. V was clipped by 6 bases and J by 14 bases; unmatched bases: 9. CDR3 region: CASSLGGVGYF. Here the CDR3 DNA reads TGTGCCAGCAGTCTTGGGGGGGTTGGATACTTC.

This clonotype was recorded at least ten times. The chain combines TRBV11-2 with TRBJ1-6; D remains unclear. Per the germline V gene, CDR1 is SGHAT and CDR2 is FQNNGV. With 3 bases removed from V and 8 bases from J, the gap between germline ends came to 8 bases. The CDR3 contains 13 residues. For the CDR3, the DNA is TGTGCCAGCAGCTTGGTTCGGGATTCACCCCTCCACTTT. This translates into CASSLVRDSPLHF.

The table lists this clonotype with many counts. This chain connects TRBV18 to TRBJ2-7; the D is unclear. Trimming cost V 10 bases and J 6 bases, with 7 bases left between them. The CDR3 consists of 9 residues. Per the germline V gene, CDR1 is KGHSH and CDR2 is LQKENI. The CDR3 reads CANLGEQYV. CDR3 bases: TGTGCCAACCTGGGCGAGCAGTACGTC.

CDR3 nucleotide sequence: TGTGCCAGCAGCCAGTACAGGGCCGCAGCTGAAGCTTTCTTT. It specifies CASSQYRAAAEAFF. The chain recombines TRBV3-1 with TRBJ1-1; possible D gene TRBD1, 6 bases. This CDR3 comprises 14 residues. V lost 3 bases to trimming and J lost 6 bases, with 14 bases between them. Germline V CDR1 and CDR2: LGHDT, YNNKEL (reference sequence).

This clonotype has a handful of counts. The rearrangement uses TRBV7-2 and TRBJ2-5, with a tentative D call TRBD1 (6 bases). CDR1 and CDR2 (germline): SGHTA, FQGNSA. This CDR3 region has 16 residues. V lost 1 base and J lost 5, with 17 bases in between. The CDR3 protein is CASSLGPHRVKETQYF. CDR3 DNA: TGTGCCAGCAGCTTAGGACCCCACAGGGTCAAGGAGACCCAGTACTTC.

This clonotype was recorded many times. The V gene is TRBV18, the J gene TRBJ1-1; TRBD1 agrees at 7 bases. The CDR3 consists of 15 residues. Trimming removed 3 bases from V and 0 bases from J; junction bases left unmatched: 4. Germline values: CDR1 KGHSH, CDR2 LQKENI. The CDR3 protein is CASSPWTGLNTEAFF. CDR3 DNA sequence: TGTGCCAGCTCACCTTGGACAGGATTGAACACTGAAGCTTTCTTT.

The chain carries TRBV5-4 and TRBJ2-5; TRBD2 agrees at 10 bases. V lost 4 bases to trimming and J lost 5 bases; unmatched junction nucleotides: 5. The CDR3 is 14 residues long. Germline V gene data show CDR1 as SGHNT and CDR2 as YYREEE (reference sequence). The DNA for the CDR3 is TGTGCCAGCAGCCTTAGCGGGGGGTTGGAGACCCAGTACTTC. Protein: CASSLSGGLETQYF. The full variable domain, completed using reference TRBV5-4 and TRBJ2-5, is ETGVTQSPTHLIKTRGQQVTLRCSSQSGHNTVSWYQQALGQGPQFIFQYYREEENGRGNFPPRFSGLQFPNYSSELNVNALELDDSALYLCASSLSGGLETQYFGPGTRLLVL.

This clonotype was found many times. The V gene is TRBV12-3 or TRBV12-4, the J gene TRBJ2-2; D possibly uses TRBD1 or TRBD2 (5 bases each). Between the trimmed V and J ends, which lost 2 bases and 9 bases, there was a span of 16 bases. This CDR3 is built from 15 residues. The CDR3 sequence: CASSLPAGGTWELFF. The CDR3 DNA is TGTGCCAGCAGTTTACCAGCTGGGGGAACCTGGGAGCTGTTTTTT.

Ten or more counts support this clonotype. The chain has TRBV5-1 and TRBJ2-5, with D possibly being TRBD2 (5 bases). Per germline, CDR1 SGHRS and CDR2 YFSETQ. The CDR3 is 15 residues long. V was pared by 4 bases and J by 1 base, with 14 bases between. CDR3: CASSPGWDSQETQYF. CDR3 DNA sequence: TGCGCCAGCAGCCCGGGGTGGGATTCCCAAGAGACCCAGTACTTC.

This clonotype has a count of ten or more. The V call is TRBV12-3 or TRBV12-4, the J call TRBJ1-2; D is possibly TRBD1 (6 bases). The V end was cut by 5 bases, the J end by 8 bases, with 12 bases between. The CDR3 sequence is 12 residues long. The CDR3 nucleotides read TGTGCCAGCAGTGATGACAGGAGAGGCTACACCTTC. It encodes CASSDDRRGYTF.

The chain links TRBV5-6 to TRBJ2-4; D perhaps matches TRBD2 (5 bases). Germline V gene lookup returns CDR1 SGHDT and CDR2 YYEEEE. Trimming removed 2 bases from V and 0 bases from J, with 9 bases in between. This CDR3 is built from 15 residues. DNA of the CDR3: TGTGCCAGCAGCTTTTGGGAGCCAGCCAAAAACATTCAGTACTTC. This gives the protein CASSFWEPAKNIQYF.

This sequence joins TRBV7-2 and TRBJ2-1, with 14 nucleotides matching TRBD2. Germline trimming cut 3 bases from V and 3 bases from J; bases unmatched to any gene: 10. The CDR3 extends over 19 amino acids. Per the germline V gene, CDR1 is SGHTA and CDR2 is FQGNSA. CDR3 in amino acids: CASSFPGLAGASSYNEQFF. CDR3 nucleotides: TGTGCCAGCAGCTTTCCGGGACTAGCGGGGGCTTCCAGCTACAATGAGCAGTTCTTC. Full variable domain (outside the CDR3, taken from reference TRBV7-2 and TRBJ2-1): GAGVSQSPSNKVTEKGKDVELRCDPISGHTALYWYRQSLGQGLEFLIYFQGNSAPDKSGLPSDRFSAERTGGSVSTLTIQRTQQEDSAVYLCASSFPGLAGASSYNEQFFGPGTRLTVL.

The rearrangement links TRBV19 to TRBJ1-2; 9 nucleotides line up with TRBD1. CDR1 and CDR2 (germline): LNHDA, SQIVND (reference sequence). Unmatched junction bases numbered 8, after V lost 6 bases and J lost 6 bases. CDR3 length equals 14 residues. The CDR3 DNA is TGTGCCAGTAGATCGTGGACAGGGGTGCATGGCTACACCTTC. This gives the protein CASRSWTGVHGYTF.

This clonotype appeared many times. CDR3 region: CASGVSPNEQFF. The DNA of the CDR3 is TGTGCCAGCGGGGTCTCCCCCAATGAGCAGTTCTTC. The chain links TRBV7-3 to TRBJ2-1; D call uncertain. CDR1 and CDR2 (germline): SGHTA, FQGTGA. Trimming removed 8 bases from V and 6 bases from J, with 11 bases in between. CDR3 length equals 12 residues.

V gene TRBV5-1 combines with J gene TRBJ2-6, with D maybe TRBD2 (7 bases). Germline-derived CDR1 and CDR2 are SGHRS and YFSETQ. This CDR3 comprises 17 residues. V was shortened by 0 bases and J by 2 bases, with 12 bases between the two germline ends. The CDR3 nucleotides read TGCGCCAGCAGCTTGGTTCGGGGGGCGGCTGGGGCCAACGTCCTGACTTTC. Its protein is CASSLVRGAAGANVLTF. The complete variable domain, with remaining parts taken from reference TRBV5-1 and TRBJ2-6, reads KAGVTQTPRYLIKTRGQQVTLSCSPISGHRSVSWYQQTPGQGLQFLFEYFSETQRNKGNFPGRFSGRQFSNSRSEMNVSTLELGDSALYLCASSLVRGAAGANVLTFGAGSRLTVL.

This clonotype was counted many times. This rearrangement joins TRBV12-3 or TRBV12-4 to TRBJ2-7, with a weak D call TRBD1 (6 bases). The CDR3 covers 15 residues. V shed 6 bases and J shed 6 bases, with 21 bases lying between them. The CDR3 loop reads CASSQYGQPRSEQYV. As DNA, the CDR3 is TGTGCCAGCAGCCAATACGGACAGCCTAGGAGCGAGCAGTACGTC.

This clonotype was detected many times. The CDR3: CASSLLMEGSYGYTF. The CDR3 nucleotides are TGCGCCAGCAGCTTGCTAATGGAGGGGTCCTATGGCTACACCTTC. The chain links TRBV5-1 to TRBJ1-2, with D tentatively TRBD1 (5 bases). The CDR3 has 15 residues. From germline, CDR1 is SGHRS and CDR2 YFSETQ. V lost 1 base, J lost 4 bases, and 14 bases lay in between.

J is TRBJ2-2 and V is TRBV6-2 or TRBV6-3, with unresolved D. V lost 7 bases and J lost 5, with 8 bases in between. CDR3 length equals 12 residues. Germline V gene sequence: CDR1 MNHEY, CDR2 SVGEGT. CDR3 in DNA: TGTGCCAGCATGGCGCAGACCGGGGAGCTGTTTTTT. It is translated as CASMAQTGELFF.

Here the CDR3 DNA reads TGTGCCAGCAGCGGTAGCGGGGGGGAGACCCAGTACTTC. Encoded protein: CASSGSGGETQYF. The rearrangement links TRBV11-2 to TRBJ2-5, with 10 bases aligning to TRBD2. After removal of 5 bases from V and 5 bases from J, the junction contained 2 bases not matched to a gene. Germline V gene lookup returns CDR1 SGHAT and CDR2 FQNNGV. CDR3 length equals 13 residues.

This clonotype has ten or more counts. The chain is built from TRBV5-1 and TRBJ1-3; no reliable D call. Between the trimmed V and J ends, which lost 3 bases and 8 bases, there was a span of 18 bases. This CDR3 region has 15 residues. CDR1 is SGHRS and CDR2 is YFSETQ in the germline V gene. Here the CDR3 DNA reads TGCGCCAGCAGCTCCGGGCGAGGTGGGTCGGACACCATATATTTT. Amino acid sequence: CASSSGRGGSDTIYF.

The genes are TRBV7-9 and TRBJ2-5, with 11 bases identical to TRBD2. This CDR3 has 19 amino acids. CDR1 and CDR2 (germline): SEHNR, FQNEAQ (reference sequence). Losses at the gene ends were 0 bases for V and 7 bases for J; bases not matched to a gene: 16. The CDR3 DNA reads as TGTGCCAGCAGCTTAGCGGGCCTAGCGGGGGGCCTCCCGGAGCGGACCCAGTACTTC. As protein: CASSLAGLAGGLPERTQYF.